This T cell receptor (beta chain) was identified in a study of T cells in Graves' hyperthyroidism and ophthalmopathy. Authors of the study amplified TCR beta CDR3 regions from RNA transcripts. Using the HTBI primer set, a first-round RT-PCR was run on the TCR CDR3. MiXCR, run by TCRdb on the multiplex PCR reads, gives a single entry per CDR3 protein. This table has about 840,000 distinct CDR3 sequences, approximately 40% appearing once. The TCR originated in a man between 18 and 29 years old with Graves' hyperthyroidism. Sequencing was performed on blood.

The CDR3 here is CAISESPGQGNYGYTF. The CDR3 DNA sequence: TGTGCCATCAGTGAGTCTCCGGGACAGGGGAACTATGGCTACACCTTC. The rearrangement links TRBV10-3 to TRBJ1-2; 10 bases align to TRBD1. Trimming at V came to 0 bases and at J to 2 bases, leaving 3 bases not matched to a gene. This CDR3 comprises 16 residues. From germline, CDR1 is ENHRY and CDR2 SYGVKD.